Sequencing of this T cell receptor beta chain was carried out in a study of blood T cells in healthy people across ages. Each sample yielded at least 6.5 million isolated PBMCs. The CDR3 runs 13 residues. V lost 1 base and J 11 bases, leaving 12 bases between the germline ends. Germline V lookup: CDR1 SGHTA, CDR2 FQGTGA. Study-wide points: Because sorting was not performed, PBMCs prevented conclusive naive versus antigen-experienced comparison. Naive T cell percentage strongly correlated with TCR beta diversity.

A sample-barcoded 5' primer and a J-beta primer mix were used in a second PCR of roughly 7 to 11 cycles. Each of the cDNA molecules was tagged by a template-switch adaptor with 12 random nucleotides. TCRdb reanalysed the 5' RACE reads using MiXCR and keeps one entry per CDR3 protein. The sample consists of hundreds of thousands of distinct CDR3 sequences, more than 50% of them appearing once. A remark on this clonotype: Its antigen remains unknown.

This sequence joins TRBV7-3 and TRBJ2-1, with a weak D call TRBD2 (5 bases). The TCR originated in a middle-aged man in good health. The source material was blood. DNA for the CDR3: TGTGCCAGCAGCTTAAATATTATCGGGAAGCAGTTCTTC. Its translation is CASSLNIIGKQFF.